The 17 T cell receptor beta chains presented below share a single source sample, sequenced in a study of blood T cell repertoires in COVID-19. TCRdb keeps only in-frame clones here, not all; method: immunoSEQ multiplex PCR. The sample consists of approximately 140,000 clones, about 84% of them appearing once. Sequencing was carried out using peripheral blood. The origin of the receptors is a woman older than 75 in a cohort sampled during active or convalescent COVID-19.

The chain uses TRBV2 and TRBJ2-2; no reliable D call. The germline CDR1 and CDR2 sequences are SNHLY and FYNNEI. The CDR3 has 12 residues. V was clipped by 6 bases and J by 2 bases, with 4 bases between them. CDR3 sequence: CASRRNTGELFF. Written as DNA, the CDR3 is TGTGCCAGCAGGCGCAACACCGGGGAGCTGTTTTTT.

This chain connects TRBV30 to TRBJ1-1; D is perhaps TRBD1 (6 bases). Germline V lookup: CDR1 GTSNPN, CDR2 SVGIG (reference sequence). Between the trimmed V and J ends, which lost 3 bases and 2 bases, there was a span of 16 bases. The CDR3 consists of 15 residues. The CDR3 region has the DNA TGTGCCTGGAGATCGACCAACAGGGTTAACACTGAAGCTTTCTTT. This translates into CAWRSTNRVNTEAFF.

The V call is TRBV7-9, the J call TRBJ1-2, with 8 positions matching TRBD1. The CDR3 totals 16 residues. The germline gives CDR1 SEHNR, CDR2 FQNEAQ (reference sequence). J was trimmed by 4 bases and V by 1 base; bases with no gene match: 8. CDR3 coding DNA: TGTGCCAGCAGCTTAGAACCTCAGGGGGCGGGCTATGGCTACACCTTC. Amino acids: CASSLEPQGAGYGYTF.

The V and J genes are TRBV21-1 and TRBJ2-5; the DNA was not compared with TRBD2, the D call given in the table. TRBV21-1 is a known pseudogene. The CDR3 length is 16 residues. The CDR3, as DNA: TGTGCCAGCAGCAGATTTAGCGGGGAGCTCCAAGAGACCCAGTACTTC. Protein: CASSRFSGELQETQYF.

The chain has TRBV24-1 and TRBJ2-3, with 7 bases aligning to TRBD1. Germline CDR1 KGHDR, CDR2 SFDVKD. This CDR3 spans 12 amino acids. Trimming removed 9 bases from V and 1 base from J; junction bases left unmatched: 0. CDR3 amino acids: CATQGGTDTQYF. The CDR3 bases are TGTGCCACCCAGGGGGGCACAGATACGCAGTATTTT.

The chain links TRBV10-3 to TRBJ1-3; a weak D match, TRBD1 (5 bases). V was clipped by 5 bases and J by 7 bases, with 15 bases between them. The CDR3 runs to 14 residues. Germline V CDR1 and CDR2: ENHRY, SYGVKD. CDR3 coding DNA: TGTGCCATCAGTCGGGGGTCTTCAGCGAACACCATATATTTT. It encodes CAISRGSSANTIYF.

The CDR3 here is CASSTRDSFLSGNTIYF. CDR3 DNA sequence: TGTGCCAGTAGTACAAGGGACAGCTTCCTCTCTGGAAACACCATATATTTT. This chain joins TRBV19 and TRBJ1-3, with 7 bases identical to TRBD1. The germline V gene encodes CDR1 LNHDA and CDR2 SQIVND (reference sequence). V shed 4 bases, J shed 0 bases, and the junction held 9 bases outside the gene matches. This CDR3 comprises 17 residues.

A remark on this clone: The junction and the germline gene differ at one end; a read error may be behind it. The chain is built from TRBV7-9 and TRBJ1-1; the D gene is possibly TRBD1 (5 bases). This CDR3 contains 11 residues. Germline V gene lookup returns CDR1 SEHNR and CDR2 FQNEAQ (reference sequence). The DNA of the CDR3 is TGTGCCAGCAGCCCCGGGTCAGGGTATATCTTT. This gives the protein CASSPGSGYIF.

This rearrangement joins TRBV19 to TRBJ2-3; 8 nucleotides match TRBD2. The trim removed 2 bases at V and 0 bases at J, leaving 13 bases unmatched. There are 19 residues in the CDR3. The germline gives CDR1 LNHDA, CDR2 SQIVND (reference sequence). The CDR3 sequence: CASSISPLAGGTSTDTQYF. The CDR3 DNA sequence: TGTGCCAGTAGTATATCCCCCCTGGCGGGGGGCACTAGCACAGATACGCAGTATTTT.

The rearrangement uses TRBV6-5 and TRBJ1-2; 7 nucleotides match TRBD1. The CDR3 sequence is 15 residues long. The germline V gene has CDR1 MNHEY and CDR2 SVGAGI. Trimming cost V 6 bases and J 3 bases; bases outside gene matches: 10. The CDR3 here is CASRRQGSRDYGYTF. DNA of the CDR3: TGTGCCAGCAGAAGACAGGGCTCAAGGGACTATGGCTACACCTTC.

V is TRBV18 and J is TRBJ2-5, with 8 bases fitting TRBD1. V lost 3 bases, J lost 2 bases, and 5 bases stayed unmatched. Germline lookup yields CDR1 KGHSH and CDR2 LQKENI. This CDR3 spans 15 amino acids. The CDR3 DNA is TGTGCCAGCTCACCCGGACAGGGCGGACAAGAGACCCAGTACTTC. Its protein is CASSPGQGGQETQYF.

The gene calls are TRBV4-1 and TRBJ2-5, with 8 nucleotides matching TRBD1. Trimming at V came to 2 bases and at J to 12 bases, leaving 8 bases not matched to a gene. The germline gives CDR1 MGHRA, CDR2 YSYEKL. The length of the CDR3 is 13 residues. In DNA form, the CDR3 reads TGCGCCAGCAGCCAACCCCCGGACAGGGCCAAGTACTTC. This gives the protein CASSQPPDRAKYF.

The V gene is TRBV28, the J gene TRBJ1-1; D is ambiguous. Trimming took 3 bases from V and 8 from J, leaving 16 bases between them. CDR1 MDHEN and CDR2 SYDVKM come from the germline V gene. This CDR3 is built from 14 residues. CDR3 sequence (DNA): TGTGCCAGCAGTTTGCCGGGATCCACCCCCGAAGCTTTCTTT. The encoded protein is CASSLPGSTPEAFF. The full variable domain, in which reference TRBV28 and TRBJ1-1 provide the parts outside the CDR3, is DVKVTQSSRYLVKRTGEKVFLECVQDMDHENMFWYRQDPGLGLRLIYFSYDVKMKEKGDIPEGYSVSREKKERFSLILESASTNQTSMYLCASSLPGSTPEAFFGQGTRLTVV.

This chain links TRBV6-5 with TRBJ2-2; D gene uncertain. CDR1 is MNHEY and CDR2 is SVGAGI in the germline V gene. The CDR3 length is 14 residues. Trimming shortened V by 6 bases and J by 4 bases, and 12 bases separated the two germline ends. CDR3 DNA: TGTGCCAGCAGCATCGTCAGGATCACCGGGGAGCTGTTTTTT. It translates to CASSIVRITGELFF.

This chain connects TRBV6-5 to TRBJ2-2, with 8 bases fitting TRBD2. V lost 8 bases and J lost 1; bases outside the gene matches: 6. The CDR3 loop spans 15 amino acids. The germline V gene has CDR1 MNHEY and CDR2 SVGAGI. The CDR3 loop is CASQYAGGNTGELFF. The CDR3 coding sequence is TGTGCCAGCCAATATGCGGGGGGGAACACCGGGGAGCTGTTTTTT.

The V call is TRBV7-9, the J call TRBJ2-2; D unresolved. The germline V gene has CDR1 SEHNR and CDR2 FQNEAQ (reference sequence). This CDR3 region has 12 residues. The V end lost 4 bases, the J end lost 4 bases, and 4 bases lay between the germline ends. CDR3 loop: CASSSITGELFF. The CDR3, as DNA: TGTGCCAGCAGCTCAATCACCGGGGAGCTGTTTTTT.

The rearrangement joins TRBV5-1 to TRBJ2-3, with D maybe TRBD2 (6 bases). Looked up from germline, CDR1 is SGHRS and CDR2 is YFSETQ. This CDR3 has 15 residues. The V end was cut by 2 bases, the J end by 5 bases, with 15 bases between. This CDR3 reads CASSFNGGSEDTQYF. The DNA for the CDR3 is TGCGCCAGCAGCTTTAACGGGGGATCGGAAGATACGCAGTATTTT.